One sample yielded the 3 T cell receptor beta chains listed below, sequenced in a study of cytomegalovirus exposure and HLA in healthy donors. PCR employed 60 Vbeta and 13 Jbeta primers. The table came from immunoSEQ multiplex PCR; TCRdb's copy has only in-frame clones and leaves some out. Here the sample spans about 190,000 clones, 83% being singletons. The sequenced material came from PBMCs. The receptors stem from a man aged 35-49 years in good health and CMV-seropositive.

V and J are TRBV7-2 and TRBJ2-7, with 7 bases fitting TRBD2. This CDR3 is built from 13 residues. Germline V lookup: CDR1 SGHTA, CDR2 FQGNSA. Losses at the gene ends were 2 bases for V and 4 bases for J; bases not matched to a gene: 2. Written as DNA, the CDR3 is TGTGCCAGCAGCTTAACTAGCGATTACGAGCAGTACTTC. It specifies CASSLTSDYEQYF. The variable domain in full, with the rest retrieved from reference TRBV7-2 and TRBJ2-7, is GAGVSQSPSNKVTEKGKDVELRCDPISGHTALYWYRQSLGQGLEFLIYFQGNSAPDKSGLPSDRFSAERTGGSVSTLTIQRTQQEDSAVYLCASSLTSDYEQYFGPGTRLTVT.

This chain uses TRBV7-9 with TRBJ2-3, with TRBD2 as a possible D gene (6 bases). Germline CDR1 is SEHNR and CDR2 is FQNEAQ (reference sequence). Trimming pared 5 bases from V and 3 bases from J, leaving 18 bases between. The CDR3 loop spans 16 amino acids. CDR3 sequence (DNA): TGTGCCAGCAGCCCTACCGGTGAGCGGGTGACAGATACGCAGTATTTT. Protein sequence: CASSPTGERVTDTQYF.

V is TRBV4-2 and J is TRBJ2-1; D might be TRBD2 (5 bases). Germline CDR1 reads LGHNA; CDR2 reads YNFKEQ. This CDR3 is built from 12 residues. V was pared by 4 bases and J by 9 bases, with 10 bases between. CDR3 in DNA: TGTGCCAGCAGCCTTGACTACTCTGAGCAGTTCTTC. Encoded protein: CASSLDYSEQFF.